Listed here are 13 T cell receptor beta chains from one sample, sequenced in a study of patients and donors after allogeneic stem cell transplantation. TCRdb recomputed calls from the RT-PCR reads with MiXCR, one row per CDR3 protein. This table has about 110,000 distinct CDR3 sequences, approximately 40% appearing once. Sequencing input: blood, either unsorted or a sorted T cell fraction (not recorded which). The receptor set was obtained from a human donor who was either an allogeneic HSCT recipient or a stem cell or donor lymphocyte infusion donor (not recorded which). It is not recorded whose cells these are; they may come from a transplant donor.

The chain carries TRBV20-1 and TRBJ1-2, with a tentative D call TRBD1 (5 bases). The CDR3 contains 12 residues. Deletions cut 1 base from V and 8 bases from J, with 11 bases between. Germline CDR1 is DFQATT and CDR2 is SNEGSKA (reference sequence). CDR3 sequence reads: CSARVGGAGYTF. CDR3 sequence (DNA): TGCAGTGCTAGAGTCGGAGGGGCCGGCTACACCTTC.

V and J are TRBV7-9 and TRBJ1-2, with 7 bases fitting TRBD1. The V gene end was trimmed by 10 bases and the J gene end by 5 bases; junction bases not matched to a gene: 16. Germline V gene sequence: CDR1 SEHNR, CDR2 FQNEAQ (reference sequence). The CDR3 has 15 amino acids. CDR3 nucleotides: TGTGCCACCAGGCCCAATCCGGGACAGAAATATGGCTACACCTTC. This translates into CATRPNPGQKYGYTF.

The table lists this clonotype with a few counts. The genes are TRBV5-1 and TRBJ2-1, with 9 bases fitting TRBD2. The length of the CDR3 is 15 residues. Trimming at V came to 2 bases and at J to 9 bases, leaving 9 bases not matched to a gene. CDR1 SGHRS and CDR2 YFSETQ come from the germline V gene. Here the CDR3 reads CASSFLAGAGGEQFF. CDR3 in DNA: TGCGCCAGCAGCTTCTTAGCGGGAGCCGGGGGTGAGCAGTTCTTC.

The chain combines TRBV2 with TRBJ2-2; no definite D call. With 6 bases removed from V and 4 bases from J, the gap between germline ends came to 12 bases. This CDR3 region has 14 residues. Germline CDR1 reads SNHLY; CDR2 reads FYNNEI. This CDR3 is CASSQALPTGELFF. CDR3 in DNA: TGTGCCAGCAGCCAGGCACTACCCACCGGGGAGCTGTTTTTT.

This clonotype was seen more than once but under ten times. The V call is TRBV5-6, the J call TRBJ1-2; the D is unclear. The germline V gene has CDR1 SGHDT and CDR2 YYEEEE. Trimming removed 3 bases at V and 1 base at J, with 16 bases between. There are 16 residues in the CDR3. CDR3 in amino acids: CASSSFWSQDNYGYTF. The CDR3 DNA sequence: TGTGCCAGCAGCTCTTTTTGGTCCCAGGATAACTATGGCTACACCTTC.

This clonotype was observed many times. The J gene is TRBJ1-1, the V gene TRBV24-1; D is unresolved. CDR3 length: 13 residues. Germline CDR1 and CDR2: KGHDR and SFDVKD. Trimming shortened V by 6 bases and J by 0 bases, and 7 bases separated the two germline ends. CDR3 nucleotide sequence: TGTGCCACCAGTACACCCATGAACACTGAAGCTTTCTTT. It translates to CATSTPMNTEAFF.

The chain joins TRBV6-2 or TRBV6-3 to TRBJ2-1; D is uncertain. Trimming took off 3 bases at V and 8 bases at J, with 11 bases between the two ends. The CDR3 extends over 13 amino acids. Germline lookup yields CDR1 MNHEY and CDR2 SVGEGT. The CDR3 loop reads CASSYVSFDEQFF. CDR3 DNA: TGTGCCAGCAGTTATGTAAGTTTCGATGAGCAGTTCTTC.

CDR3 amino acids: CAISESGGTDTQYF. In DNA form, the CDR3 reads TGTGCCATCAGTGAGTCGGGAGGCACAGATACGCAGTATTTT. J is TRBJ2-3 and V is TRBV10-3; D perhaps matches TRBD2 (5 bases). The CDR3 contains 14 residues. Trimming cost V 0 bases and J 1 base, with 5 bases left between them. Germline V gene lookup returns CDR1 ENHRY and CDR2 SYGVKD.

On this clonotype itself: A much more abundant neighbour one base away suggests this may be a read error. V and J are TRBV12-3 or TRBV12-4 and TRBJ1-1; D call uncertain. This CDR3 contains 12 residues. DNA of the CDR3: TGTGTCAGCTGTAATGGAGGCACTGAAGCTTTCTTT. It specifies CVSCNGGTEAFF.

This clonotype was seen repeatedly, ten times or more. V gene TRBV29-1 combines with J gene TRBJ2-7; D gene ambiguous. V dropped 5 bases and J dropped 6 bases, with 8 bases sitting between them. The CDR3 has 10 amino acids. Germline V gene data show CDR1 as SQVTM and CDR2 as ANQGSEA. CDR3 residues: CSVWTGEQYF. Here the CDR3 DNA reads TGCAGCGTTTGGACGGGCGAGCAGTACTTC.

This chain joins TRBV4-2 and TRBJ2-7; 12 positions agree with TRBD2. This CDR3 is built from 15 residues. Germline V lookup: CDR1 LGHNA, CDR2 YNFKEQ. The J segment lost 3 bases and the V segment lost 1 base, leaving 1 base of the junction unmatched. The CDR3 spells CASSQGLAGVYEQYF. CDR3 sequence (DNA): TGTGCCAGCAGCCAAGGACTAGCGGGGGTCTACGAGCAGTACTTC.

At least ten counts were recorded for this clonotype. CDR3 protein: CASSLGGTVNYGYTF. The CDR3 DNA is TGTGCCAGCAGTTTAGGAGGGACCGTTAACTATGGCTACACCTTC. The chain has TRBV12-3 or TRBV12-4 and TRBJ1-2, with D perhaps TRBD1 (5 bases). Trimming cost V 1 base and J 1 base, with 10 bases left between them. The CDR3 has 15 residues.

This clonotype was found a few times. The chain combines TRBV4-2 with TRBJ2-1, with TRBD2 identical over 7 bases. CDR1 is LGHNA, CDR2 YNFKEQ, per germline. The CDR3 runs 15 residues. V was pared by 1 base and J by 9 bases, with 9 bases of the junction left unmatched. CDR3 region: CASSQAAGDTVEQFF. As DNA, the CDR3 is TGTGCCAGCAGCCAAGCTGCGGGAGACACCGTTGAGCAGTTCTTC.